Below are 26 T cell receptor beta chains sequenced from a single sample in a study of response to subunit inactivated influenza vaccine. Using its own MiXCR run on the RT-PCR reads, TCRdb lists one record per CDR3 protein. The table shows about 650,000 distinct CDR3 sequences, with 12% to 15% occurring only once. The sample consisted of PBMCs from blood, taken around two weeks before vaccination. Receptors were obtained from a man in his fifties or sixties who received an inactivated influenza vaccine.

This clonotype was seen many times. V and J are TRBV10-3 and TRBJ2-3, with D tentatively TRBD1 (5 bases). The V end lost 0 bases, the J end lost 4 bases, and 11 bases lay between the germline ends. Per the germline V gene, CDR1 is ENHRY and CDR2 is SYGVKD. The CDR3 covers 15 residues. CDR3 nucleotides: TGTGCCATCAGTGAGTCGGGGCAGGACGCAGATACGCAGTATTTT. It specifies CAISESGQDADTQYF.

The chain combines TRBV7-2 with TRBJ2-2, with TRBD2 matching over 11 bases. The CDR3 sequence is 15 residues long. V dropped 3 bases and J dropped 6; count of bases not matched to a gene: 3. Germline V gene data show CDR1 as SGHTA and CDR2 as FQGNSA. Here the CDR3 reads CASSFLAGGPGELFF. The DNA for the CDR3 is TGTGCCAGCAGCTTTTTAGCGGGGGGGCCCGGGGAGCTGTTTTTT.

This clonotype has ten or more counts. This chain links TRBV14 with TRBJ1-2, with TRBD1 identical over 9 bases. Germline V gene lookup returns CDR1 SGHDN and CDR2 FVKESK. Trimming cost V 5 bases and J 4 bases; bases outside gene matches: 5. The CDR3 loop spans 14 amino acids. The chain's CDR3 is CASSVGTGPYGYTF. The CDR3 region has the DNA TGTGCCAGCAGCGTTGGGACAGGGCCCTATGGCTACACCTTC.

This clonotype was counted many times. The chain recombines TRBV6-5 with TRBJ2-2; D unresolved. The V and J ends lost 2 bases and 0 bases respectively, with 16 bases between them. The CDR3 is 18 amino acids. Germline V lookup: CDR1 MNHEY, CDR2 SVGAGI. The CDR3 nucleotides read TGTGCCAGCAGTTACCAACCCCTGGCGGTCGCGAACACCGGGGAGCTGTTTTTT. This translates into CASSYQPLAVANTGELFF.

This clonotype was recorded a few times. CDR3 region: CASSMQGLTEAFF. The DNA for the CDR3 is TGTGCCAGCAGCATGCAGGGGTTAACTGAAGCTTTCTTT. The V and J genes are TRBV7-9 and TRBJ1-1, with D maybe TRBD1 (6 bases). The CDR3 consists of 13 residues. CDR1 and CDR2 (germline): SEHNR, FQNEAQ (reference sequence). The germline V and J ends were trimmed by 5 bases and 5 bases, with 12 bases remaining between them. The variable domain in full, completed from reference TRBV7-9 and TRBJ1-1, reads DTGVSQNPRHKITKRGQNVTFRCDPISEHNRLYWYRQTLGQGPEFLTYFQNEAQLEKSRLLSDRFSAERPKGSFSTLEIQRTEQGDSAMYLCASSMQGLTEAFFGQGTRLTVV.

The chain recombines TRBV7-6 with TRBJ2-7; D is possibly TRBD1 or TRBD2 (5 bases each). The V end lost 5 bases, the J end lost 2 bases, and 16 bases lay between the germline ends. The CDR3 totals 15 residues. Germline V gene sequence: CDR1 SGHVS, CDR2 FNYEAQ. In DNA form, the CDR3 reads TGTGCCAGCAGCCCTCAAGTGGGGGAACCCTACGAGCAGTACTTC. Its translation is CASSPQVGEPYEQYF. The full variable domain, in which reference TRBV7-6 and TRBJ2-7 provide the parts outside the CDR3, is GAGVSQSPRYKVTKRGQDVALRCDPISGHVSLYWYRQALGQGPEFLTYFNYEAQQDKSGLPNDRFSAERPEGSISTLTIQRTEQRDSAMYRCASSPQVGEPYEQYFGPGTRLTVT.

The chain uses TRBV12-3 or TRBV12-4 and TRBJ1-5, with 9 positions matching TRBD1. This CDR3 has 15 amino acids. V gave up 8 bases and J gave up 6 bases; unmatched junction bases: 11. Here the CDR3 reads CASGTGQGGGQPQHF. CDR3 bases: TGTGCCAGCGGGACGGGACAGGGCGGCGGTCAGCCCCAGCATTTT.

This clonotype turned up a few times. The chain recombines TRBV7-2 with TRBJ2-5; D is ambiguous. The length of the CDR3 is 13 residues. The ends were cut back, 5 bases at V and 2 bases at J, with 9 bases in the middle. Germline-derived CDR1 and CDR2 are SGHTA and FQGNSA. The CDR3 bases are TGTGCCAGCAGCCCTAGGCATCAAGAGACCCAGTACTTC. It is translated as CASSPRHQETQYF.

This chain joins TRBV7-9 and TRBJ1-1; D uncertain. In germline, CDR1 is SEHNR, CDR2 FQNEAQ (reference sequence). V was clipped by 4 bases and J by 4 bases, with 10 bases between them. CDR3 length equals 13 residues. CDR3 sequence reads: CASSSRMGTEAFF. In nucleotides, the CDR3 is TGTGCCAGCAGCTCTCGTATGGGCACTGAAGCTTTCTTT.

The genes are TRBV11-2 and TRBJ2-1; unclear D gene. Germline V lookup: CDR1 SGHAT, CDR2 FQNNGV. CDR3 size: 12 residues. Trimming removed 6 bases at V and 8 bases at J, with 11 bases between. The CDR3 region has the DNA TGTGCCAGCAGTCACGGTTTCTATGAGCAGTTCTTC. The encoded protein is CASSHGFYEQFF.

This rearrangement joins TRBV7-2 to TRBJ2-5, with D possibly matching TRBD2 (6 bases). Trimming shortened V by 4 bases and J by 4 bases, and 19 bases separated the two germline ends. Germline-derived CDR1 and CDR2 are SGHTA and FQGNSA. The CDR3 spans 16 residues. CDR3 sequence (DNA): TGTGCCAGCAGCTCCCTTAGCGGCGGGAAAGGAGAGACCCAGTACTTC. Residues: CASSSLSGGKGETQYF.

This clonotype was picked up a small number of times. The chain carries TRBV4-3 and TRBJ2-1; weak D call: TRBD1 (5 bases). The length of the CDR3 is 15 residues. Trimming left V 3 bases short and J 0 bases short, with 9 bases between. Per germline, CDR1 LGHNA and CDR2 YSLEER. This chain's CDR3 is CASSHGDSSYNEQFF. The CDR3 nucleotides read TGCGCCAGCAGCCACGGTGACAGCTCCTACAATGAGCAGTTCTTC.

This clonotype was found a few times. The chain has TRBV5-6 and TRBJ2-3; D is unresolved. Germline V CDR1 and CDR2: SGHDT, YYEEEE. Trimming left V 3 bases short and J 1 base short, with 15 bases between. CDR3 size: 16 residues. The CDR3 reads CASSSARSSGTDTQYF. CDR3 nucleotides: TGTGCCAGCAGCTCAGCAAGGTCAAGCGGCACAGATACGCAGTATTTT.

At least ten counts were recorded for this clonotype. The rearrangement links TRBV7-2 to TRBJ2-7; no definite D call. CDR3 length: 15 amino acids. Trimming shortened V by 8 bases and J by 9 bases, and 26 bases separated the two germline ends. Germline CDR1 SGHTA, CDR2 FQGNSA. As DNA, the CDR3 is TGTGCCAGCGGGCTAGGGCACTCTGACTCTCTTTGGCAGTACTTC. Its translation is CASGLGHSDSLWQYF.

This clonotype was found a few times. The genes are TRBV15 and TRBJ2-2, with 10 bases aligning to TRBD2. CDR1 is LNHNV and CDR2 is YYDKDF in the germline V gene (reference sequence). The CDR3 loop spans 13 amino acids. V shed 9 bases and J 7 bases; nucleotides not matched to a gene: 5. Here the CDR3 DNA reads TGTGCCACGGGGTGGACTAGCGGCGGGGAGCTGTTTTTT. It specifies CATGWTSGGELFF. Using reference TRBV15 and TRBJ2-2 for the parts outside the CDR3, the full variable domain is DAMVIQNPRYQVTQFGKPVTLSCSQTLNHNVMYWYQQKSSQAPKLLFHYYDKDFNNEADTPDNFQSRRPNTSFCFLDIRSPGLGDTAMYLCATGWTSGGELFFGEGSRLTVL.

This clonotype was seen only a few times. The CDR3 protein is CASSLGPRTSTDTQYF. CDR3 nucleotide sequence: TGCGCCAGCAGCTTGGGGCCCCGTACTAGCACAGATACGCAGTATTTT. The chain uses TRBV5-1 and TRBJ2-3, with D unresolved. The germline V gene encodes CDR1 SGHRS and CDR2 YFSETQ. The CDR3 covers 16 residues. V gave up 0 bases and J gave up 0 bases, with 11 bases separating them.

This clonotype was recorded a few times. The chain carries TRBV5-1 and TRBJ2-2; TRBD1 aligns across 11 bases. Germline values: CDR1 SGHRS, CDR2 YFSETQ. The V segment lost 9 bases and the J segment 7 bases; nucleotides outside the gene matches: 8. This CDR3 is built from 14 residues. CDR3 sequence: CATSDRGHVGELFF. The CDR3 DNA follows: TGCGCCACCTCGGACAGGGGGCATGTCGGGGAGCTGTTTTTT.

The chain recombines TRBV7-2 with TRBJ2-5; TRBD2 is a possible D gene (5 bases). This CDR3 is 13 amino acids long. In germline, CDR1 is SGHTA, CDR2 FQGNSA. V gave up 5 bases and J gave up 7 bases, with 14 bases separating them. In DNA, the CDR3 is TGTGCCAGCAGCGCGGACTTGGCAGGGACCCAGTACTTC. It encodes CASSADLAGTQYF.

This clonotype was recorded at least ten times. This rearrangement joins TRBV9 to TRBJ2-1; D assignment may be TRBD1 or TRBD2 (6 bases each). This CDR3 contains 14 residues. The germline V gene encodes CDR1 SGDLS and CDR2 YYNGEE. The V gene lost 4 bases and the J gene lost 4 bases, with 12 bases spanning the gap. The CDR3 DNA is TGTGCCAGCAGCCTGGGGGGCATTTACAATGAGCAGTTCTTC. It encodes CASSLGGIYNEQFF.

This clonotype appeared a few times. The CDR3 is CASSLRRTTGELFF. CDR3 sequence (DNA): TGTGCCAGCAGCCTTAGACGGACTACCGGGGAGCTGTTTTTT. V gene TRBV12-3 or TRBV12-4 combines with J gene TRBJ2-2; tentatively, D is TRBD2 (5 bases). The CDR3 is 14 residues long. Trimming stripped 6 bases from V and 5 bases from J, with 13 bases between.

The chain links TRBV15 to TRBJ2-1, with TRBD2 matching 8 bases. There are 16 residues in the CDR3. Germline V lookup: CDR1 LNHNV, CDR2 YYDKDF (reference sequence). Trimming cost V 0 bases and J 4 bases; bases outside gene matches: 5. This chain's CDR3 is CATSRDRGGRYNEQFF. As DNA, the CDR3 is TGTGCCACCAGCAGAGATCGAGGCGGGAGGTACAATGAGCAGTTCTTC.

The V and J genes are TRBV29-1 and TRBJ2-1; 8 positions agree with TRBD2. In germline, CDR1 is SQVTM, CDR2 ANQGSEA. CDR3 length: 20 amino acids. V was clipped by 6 bases and J by 6 bases; unmatched bases: 28. The CDR3 loop is CSVGQGYGLAREGGFNEQFF. CDR3 nucleotide sequence: TGCAGCGTCGGGCAGGGGTACGGACTAGCCCGGGAGGGCGGGTTCAATGAGCAGTTCTTC.

This clonotype has a count of ten or more. This chain links TRBV6-5 with TRBJ2-7; 8 nucleotides align to TRBD2. This CDR3 region has 15 residues. Germline values: CDR1 MNHEY, CDR2 SVGAGI. Trimming took 0 bases from V and 7 from J; bases not matched to a gene: 8. Here the CDR3 reads CASSYSLGLAGEQYF. The CDR3 DNA follows: TGTGCCAGCAGTTACTCGTTGGGGCTAGCGGGTGAGCAGTACTTC.

This clonotype was seen only a few times. The V call is TRBV5-1, the J call TRBJ2-3, with 8 bases fitting TRBD2. With V trimmed by 1 base and J by 6 bases, 7 bases remained unmatched. Germline V lookup: CDR1 SGHRS, CDR2 YFSETQ. The CDR3 has 15 residues. CDR3 bases: TGCGCCAGCAGCTTGCTACGCGGCGGGGGGGATACGCAGTATTTT. Its translation: CASSLLRGGGDTQYF. The whole variable domain, filled in from reference TRBV5-1 and TRBJ2-3, reads KAGVTQTPRYLIKTRGQQVTLSCSPISGHRSVSWYQQTPGQGLQFLFEYFSETQRNKGNFPGRFSGRQFSNSRSEMNVSTLELGDSALYLCASSLLRGGGDTQYFGPGTRLTVL.

The rearrangement links TRBV5-1 to TRBJ2-2; 11 nucleotides align to TRBD2. Germline-derived CDR1 and CDR2 are SGHRS and YFSETQ. Losses at the gene ends were 0 bases for V and 2 bases for J; bases not matched to a gene: 3. The CDR3 totals 17 residues. As DNA, the CDR3 is TGCGCCAGCAGCTTGGAAGGGACTAGCGGAAACACCGGGGAGCTGTTTTTT. Amino acids: CASSLEGTSGNTGELFF.

This clonotype was found many times. The V call is TRBV6-2 or TRBV6-3, the J call TRBJ2-1; TRBD2 is a possible D gene (8 bases). Germline CDR1 reads MNHEY; CDR2 reads SVGEGT. The CDR3 has 20 amino acids. V was clipped by 0 bases and J by 0 bases, with 21 bases between them. The CDR3 is CASSYSRPRGTRTSYNEQFF. CDR3 in DNA: TGTGCCAGCAGTTACTCCCGTCCCAGGGGGACTAGGACCTCCTACAATGAGCAGTTCTTC.